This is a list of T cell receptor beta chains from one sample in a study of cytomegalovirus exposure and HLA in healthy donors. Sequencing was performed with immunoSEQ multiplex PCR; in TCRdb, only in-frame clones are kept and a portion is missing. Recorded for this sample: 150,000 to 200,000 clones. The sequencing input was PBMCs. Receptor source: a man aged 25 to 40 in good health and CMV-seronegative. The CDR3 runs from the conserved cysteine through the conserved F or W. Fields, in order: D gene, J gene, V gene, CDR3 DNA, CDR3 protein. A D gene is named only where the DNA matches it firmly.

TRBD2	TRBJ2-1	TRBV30	TGTGCCTGGAGACAGCCGGGACTAGCGGGGCAGGAGCAGTTCTTC	CAWRQPGLAGQEQFF
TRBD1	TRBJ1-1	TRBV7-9	TGTGCCAGCAGCTCTACAGGGGGCGGAGGCACTGAAGCTTTCTTT	CASSSTGGGGTEAFF
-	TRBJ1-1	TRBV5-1	TGCGCCAGCAGCTTGGGGCCAGGGTCCGGTATAACTGAAGCTTTCTTT	CASSLGPGSGITEAFF
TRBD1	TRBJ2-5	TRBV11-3	TGTGCCAGCAGCCCGACAGGGGTGATTGGAGTGGAGACCCAGTACTTC	CASSPTGVIGVETQYF
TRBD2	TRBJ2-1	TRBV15	TGTGCCACCAGCCCTATTCCCCTAGCGGGAGCTTCGAGTGAGCAGTTCTTC	CATSPIPLAGASSEQFF
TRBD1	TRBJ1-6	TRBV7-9	TGTGCCAGCAGCAAAGGGGACAGGTGGGCCCTCCACTTT	CASSKGDRWALHF
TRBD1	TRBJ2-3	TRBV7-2	TGTGCCAGCAGCGCAAGACAGGGGGATACGCAGTATTTT	CASSARQGDTQYF
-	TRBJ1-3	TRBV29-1	TGCAGCGATCAGGACAGTCCCTCTGGAAACACCATATATTTT	CSDQDSPSGNTIYF
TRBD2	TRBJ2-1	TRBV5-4	TGTGCCAGCCGACTAGCGGGAGGGTTTAATGAGCAGTTCTTC	CASRLAGGFNEQFF
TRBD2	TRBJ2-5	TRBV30	TGTGCCTGGAGGTCCAGGGCTCGGGGGGCCCAGTACTTC	CAWRSRARGAQYF
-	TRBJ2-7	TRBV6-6	TGTGCCGCGGGCACGGGCTACGAGCAGTACTTC	CAAGTGYEQYF
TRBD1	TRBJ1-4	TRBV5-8	TGTGCCAGCAGTACGGGACAGGCTAATGAAAAACTGTTTTTT	CASSTGQANEKLFF
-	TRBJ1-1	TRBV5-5	TGTGCCAGCAGCTTAATCCTAGGGGGCACTGAAGCTTTCTTT	CASSLILGGTEAFF
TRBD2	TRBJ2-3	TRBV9	TGTGCCAGCAGCCTCGGGCTAGCGGGGCCCACAGATACGCAGTATTTT	CASSLGLAGPTDTQYF
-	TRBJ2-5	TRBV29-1	TGCAGCGTCCGCCGGGACAACTGGGAGACCCAGTACTTC	CSVRRDNWETQYF
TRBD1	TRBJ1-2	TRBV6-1	TGTGCCAGCAGTGGCTCGACAGGGGGAAATAACTATGGCTACACCTTC	CASSGSTGGNNYGYTF
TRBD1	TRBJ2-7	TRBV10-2	TGCGCCAGCAGCTTTAAGCGAGGGGGCCCCTACGAGCAGTACTTC	CASSFKRGGPYEQYF
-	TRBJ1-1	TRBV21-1	TGTGCCAGCAGCAAAGACAGGGGAGGCACTGAAGCTTTCTTT	CASSKDRGGTEAFF
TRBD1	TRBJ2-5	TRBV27	TGTGCCAGCAGTTTGGCCGGGACAGGGGGGTGGGAGACCCAGTACTTC	CASSLAGTGGWETQYF
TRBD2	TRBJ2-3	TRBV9	TGTGCCAGCAGCGGGTTAGCGGGAGGGCTATCTAGCACAGATACGCAGTATTTT	CASSGLAGGLSSTDTQYF
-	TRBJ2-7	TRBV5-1	TGCGCCAGCAGCTTGGAACTCTCTGCCTACGAGCAGTACTTC	CASSLELSAYEQYF
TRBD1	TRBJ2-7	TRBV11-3	TGTGCCAGCAGCACAGACAGGGGTGACGCCTACGAGCAGTACTTC	CASSTDRGDAYEQYF
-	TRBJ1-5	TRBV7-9	TGTGCCAGCACCCCCCTGGGGGACTTTAATCAGCCCCAGCATTTT	CASTPLGDFNQPQHF
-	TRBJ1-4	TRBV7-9	TGTGCCAGCAGCTTAGAGTCAGGGAATGGCGAAAAACTGTTTTTT	CASSLESGNGEKLFF
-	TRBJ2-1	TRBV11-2	TGTGCATCCTCATCTCCCGCGGCCTACAATGAGCAGTTCTTC	CASSSPAAYNEQFF
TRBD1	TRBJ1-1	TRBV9	TGTGCCAGCAGCGCCGACTCCCCGGACAGGGGAACTTTCTTT	CASSADSPDRGTFF